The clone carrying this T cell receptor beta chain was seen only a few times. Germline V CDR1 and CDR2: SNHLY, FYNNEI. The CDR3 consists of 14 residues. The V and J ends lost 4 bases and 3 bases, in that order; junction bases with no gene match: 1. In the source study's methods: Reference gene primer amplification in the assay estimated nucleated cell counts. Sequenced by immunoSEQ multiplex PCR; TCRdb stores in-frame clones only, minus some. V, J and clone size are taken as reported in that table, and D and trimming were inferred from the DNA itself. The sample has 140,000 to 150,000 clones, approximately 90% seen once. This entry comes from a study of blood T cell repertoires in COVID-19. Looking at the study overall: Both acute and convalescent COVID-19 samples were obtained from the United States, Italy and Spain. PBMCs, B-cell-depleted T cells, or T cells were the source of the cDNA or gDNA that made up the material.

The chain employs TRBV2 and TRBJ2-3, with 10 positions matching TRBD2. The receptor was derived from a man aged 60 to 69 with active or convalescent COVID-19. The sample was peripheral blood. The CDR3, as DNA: TGTGCCAGCAGTGGGACTAGCGGAACAGATACGCAGTATTTT. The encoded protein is CASSGTSGTDTQYF.